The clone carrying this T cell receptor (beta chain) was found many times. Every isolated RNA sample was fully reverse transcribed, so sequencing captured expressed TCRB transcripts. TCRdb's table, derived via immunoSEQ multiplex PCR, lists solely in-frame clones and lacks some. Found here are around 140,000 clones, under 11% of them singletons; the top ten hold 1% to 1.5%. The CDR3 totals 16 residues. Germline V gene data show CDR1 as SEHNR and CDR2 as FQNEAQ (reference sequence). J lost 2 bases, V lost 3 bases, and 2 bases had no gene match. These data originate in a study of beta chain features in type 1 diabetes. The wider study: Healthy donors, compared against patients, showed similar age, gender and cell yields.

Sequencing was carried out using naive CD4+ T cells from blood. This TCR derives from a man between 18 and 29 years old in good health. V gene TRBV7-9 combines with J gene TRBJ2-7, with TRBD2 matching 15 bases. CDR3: CASSLGLAGGAYEQYF. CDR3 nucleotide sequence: TGTGCCAGCAGCTTGGGACTAGCGGGGGGCGCCTACGAGCAGTACTTC.